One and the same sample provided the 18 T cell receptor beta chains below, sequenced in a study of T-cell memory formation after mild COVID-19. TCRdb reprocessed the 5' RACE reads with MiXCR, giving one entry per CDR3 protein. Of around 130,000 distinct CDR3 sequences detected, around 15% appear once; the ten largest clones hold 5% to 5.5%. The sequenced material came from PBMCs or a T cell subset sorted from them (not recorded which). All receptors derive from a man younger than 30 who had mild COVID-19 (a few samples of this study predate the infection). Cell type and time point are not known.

CDR3 bases: TGTGCCAGCAGTTCACAACAGGGCTCCTATGGCTACACCTTC. Translated: CASSSQQGSYGYTF. The V call is TRBV28, the J call TRBJ1-2, with a weak D call TRBD1 (6 bases). Trimming stripped 4 bases from V and 4 bases from J, with 13 bases between. The germline CDR1 and CDR2 sequences are MDHEN and SYDVKM. This CDR3 is 14 amino acids long.

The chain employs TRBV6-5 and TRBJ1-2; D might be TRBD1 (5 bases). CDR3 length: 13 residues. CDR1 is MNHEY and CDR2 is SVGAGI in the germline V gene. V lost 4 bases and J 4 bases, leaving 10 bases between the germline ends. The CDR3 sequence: CASSSHQGYGYTF. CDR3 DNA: TGTGCCAGCAGTTCGCATCAGGGCTATGGCTACACCTTC.

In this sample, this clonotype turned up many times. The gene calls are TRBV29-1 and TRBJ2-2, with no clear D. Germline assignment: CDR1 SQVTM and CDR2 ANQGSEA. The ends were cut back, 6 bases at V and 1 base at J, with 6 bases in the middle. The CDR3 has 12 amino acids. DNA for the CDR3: TGCAGCGTGTGGAGGAACACCGGGGAGCTGTTTTTT. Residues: CSVWRNTGELFF.

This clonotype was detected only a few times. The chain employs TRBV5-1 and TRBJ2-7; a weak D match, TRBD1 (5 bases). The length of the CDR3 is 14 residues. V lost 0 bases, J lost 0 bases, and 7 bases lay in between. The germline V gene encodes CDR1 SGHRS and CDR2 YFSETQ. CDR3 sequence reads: CASSLEGFSYEQYF. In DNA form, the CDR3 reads TGCGCCAGCAGCTTGGAGGGGTTCTCCTACGAGCAGTACTTC.

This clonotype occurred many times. The CDR3 sequence: CASSVTGSSYNEQFF. The CDR3 bases are TGTGCCAGCAGTGTAACAGGGAGCTCCTACAATGAGCAGTTCTTC. V gene TRBV12-3 or TRBV12-4 combines with J gene TRBJ2-1; weak D call: TRBD1 (6 bases). Trimming took off 5 bases at V and 0 bases at J, with 11 bases between the two ends. This CDR3 is 15 amino acids long.

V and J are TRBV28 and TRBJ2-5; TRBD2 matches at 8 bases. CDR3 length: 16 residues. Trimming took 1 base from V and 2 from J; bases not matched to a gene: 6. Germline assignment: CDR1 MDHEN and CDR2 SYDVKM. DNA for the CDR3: TGTGCCAGCAGTTTATATAGCGGGGCGAAGCAAGAGACCCAGTACTTC. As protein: CASSLYSGAKQETQYF.

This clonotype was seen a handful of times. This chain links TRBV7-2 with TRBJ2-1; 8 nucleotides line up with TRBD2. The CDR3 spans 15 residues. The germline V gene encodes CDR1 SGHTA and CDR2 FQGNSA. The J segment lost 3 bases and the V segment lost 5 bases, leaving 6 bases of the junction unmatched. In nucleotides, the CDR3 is TGTGCCAGCAGCATAGAAGGGACTAGCTACAATGAGCAGTTCTTC. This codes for CASSIEGTSYNEQFF.

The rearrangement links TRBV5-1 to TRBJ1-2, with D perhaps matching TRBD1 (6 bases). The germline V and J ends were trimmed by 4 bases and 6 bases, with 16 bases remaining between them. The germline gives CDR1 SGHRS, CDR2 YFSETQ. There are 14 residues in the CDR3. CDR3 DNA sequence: TGCGCCAGCAGCCTCGACGGGGGCAGAGATGGCTACACCTTC. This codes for CASSLDGGRDGYTF.

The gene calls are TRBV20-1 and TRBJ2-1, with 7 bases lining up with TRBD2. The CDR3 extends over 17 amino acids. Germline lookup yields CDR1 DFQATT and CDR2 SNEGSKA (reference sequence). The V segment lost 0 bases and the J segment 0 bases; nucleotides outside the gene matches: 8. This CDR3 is CSARDHGGSRSYNEQFF. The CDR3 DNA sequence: TGCAGTGCTAGAGATCACGGGGGGTCCCGCTCCTACAATGAGCAGTTCTTC.

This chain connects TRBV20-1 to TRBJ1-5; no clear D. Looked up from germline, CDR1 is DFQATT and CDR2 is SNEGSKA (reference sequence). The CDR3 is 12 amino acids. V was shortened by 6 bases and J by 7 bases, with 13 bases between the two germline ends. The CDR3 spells CSALAGSQPQHF. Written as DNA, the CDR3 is TGCAGTGCGCTGGCTGGAAGCCAGCCCCAGCATTTT.

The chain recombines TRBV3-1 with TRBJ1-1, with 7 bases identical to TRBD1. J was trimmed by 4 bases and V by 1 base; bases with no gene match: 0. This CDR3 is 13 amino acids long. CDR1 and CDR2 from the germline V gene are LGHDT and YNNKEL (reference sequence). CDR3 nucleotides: TGTGCCAGCAGCCAAGCAGGGGGCACTGAAGCTTTCTTT. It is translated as CASSQAGGTEAFF.

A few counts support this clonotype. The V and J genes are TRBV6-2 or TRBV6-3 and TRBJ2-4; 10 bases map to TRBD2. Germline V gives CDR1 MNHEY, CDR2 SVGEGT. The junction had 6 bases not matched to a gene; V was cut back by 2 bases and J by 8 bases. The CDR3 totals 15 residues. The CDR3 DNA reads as TGTGCCAGCAGTTACGAACTAGCGGGGCTATACATTCAGTACTTC. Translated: CASSYELAGLYIQYF.

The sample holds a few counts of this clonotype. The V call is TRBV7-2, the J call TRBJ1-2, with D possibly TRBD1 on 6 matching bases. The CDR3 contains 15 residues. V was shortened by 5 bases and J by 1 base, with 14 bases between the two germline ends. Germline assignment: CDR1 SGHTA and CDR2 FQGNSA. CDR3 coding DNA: TGTGCCAGCAGCCCCTGGGGGGCAGGTAACTATGGCTACACCTTC. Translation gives CASSPWGAGNYGYTF.

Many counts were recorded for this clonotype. CDR3 nucleotide sequence: TGTGCCAGCTCACCACCCGATACCGGTGGGGAGACCCAGTACTTC. Its protein is CASSPPDTGGETQYF. The J gene is TRBJ2-5, the V gene TRBV18; no firm D call. V was cut by 0 bases and J by 5 bases, with 13 bases left in between. CDR3 size: 15 residues. Germline V CDR1 and CDR2: KGHSH, LQKENI.

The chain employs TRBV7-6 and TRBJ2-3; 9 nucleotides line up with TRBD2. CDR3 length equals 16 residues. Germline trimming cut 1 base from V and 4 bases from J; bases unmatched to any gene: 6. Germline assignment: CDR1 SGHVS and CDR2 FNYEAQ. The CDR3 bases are TGTGCCAGCAGCTTAGATCGCGGGGGGGCATCAGATACGCAGTATTTT. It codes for CASSLDRGGASDTQYF.

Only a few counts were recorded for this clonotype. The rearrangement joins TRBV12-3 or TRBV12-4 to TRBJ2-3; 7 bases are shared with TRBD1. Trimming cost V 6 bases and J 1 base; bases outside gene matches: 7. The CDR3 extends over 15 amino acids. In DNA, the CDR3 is TGTGCCAGCAGCCAGCAGGGGGTAGGCACAGATACGCAGTATTTT. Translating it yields CASSQQGVGTDTQYF.

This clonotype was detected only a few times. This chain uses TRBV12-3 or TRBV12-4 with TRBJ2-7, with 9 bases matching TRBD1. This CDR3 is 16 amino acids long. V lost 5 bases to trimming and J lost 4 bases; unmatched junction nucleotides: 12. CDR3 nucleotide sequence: TGTGCCAGCAGTCGGACCCCGGGACAGGGCGTTTACGAGCAGTACTTC. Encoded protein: CASSRTPGQGVYEQYF.

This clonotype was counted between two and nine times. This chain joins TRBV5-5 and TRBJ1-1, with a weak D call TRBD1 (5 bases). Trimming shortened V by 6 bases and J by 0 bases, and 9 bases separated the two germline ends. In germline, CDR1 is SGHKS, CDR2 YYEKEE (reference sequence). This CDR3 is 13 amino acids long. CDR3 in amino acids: CASKADMNTEAFF. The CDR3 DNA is TGTGCCAGCAAGGCGGACATGAACACTGAAGCTTTCTTT. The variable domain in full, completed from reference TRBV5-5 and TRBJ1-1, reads DAGVTQSPTHLIKTRGQQVTLRCSPISGHKSVSWYQQVLGQGPQFIFQYYEKEERGRGNFPDRFSARQFPNYSSELNVNALLLGDSALYLCASKADMNTEAFFGQGTRLTVV.